What follows are 2 T cell receptor beta chains derived from one specimen sequenced in a study of low-dose radiotherapy and immunotherapy resistance in tumors. Time point noted: after trial treatment. Treatment denoted: LDRT plus nivolumab, ipilimumab, low-dose cyclophosphamide and aspirin (RACIN trial). Primers targeting TRAV and TRBV primed first-strand cDNA, covering alpha and beta chains. Amplification of TCRs used a constant-region primer and V-primer adapter for about 21 PCR cycles. Each CDR3 protein gets one entry after TCRdb re-called the reads with MiXCR. The sample has more than 90,000 distinct CDR3 sequences; around 20% are singletons. The material was PBMCs, obtained after low-dose radiotherapy plus immunotherapy. The receptors were sampled from a male donor with prostate cancer.

This clonotype was observed at least ten times. The CDR3 DNA sequence: TGCGCCAGCAGCTTGGAAACAGGGGCAGATACGCAGTATTTT. Translating it yields CASSLETGADTQYF. This chain connects TRBV5-1 to TRBJ2-3; 7 positions agree with TRBD1. The CDR3 consists of 14 residues. Germline CDR1 reads SGHRS; CDR2 reads YFSETQ. The V and J ends lost 0 bases and 4 bases, in that order; junction bases with no gene match: 2.

This clonotype was recorded a few times. J is TRBJ2-1 and V is TRBV12-3 or TRBV12-4, with D perhaps TRBD2 (5 bases). There are 16 residues in the CDR3. Trimming removed 5 bases at V and 0 bases at J, with 14 bases between. Here the CDR3 reads CASSPGPGDSYNEQFF. The CDR3 bases are TGTGCCAGCAGTCCCGGGCCCGGGGACTCCTACAATGAGCAGTTCTTC.